This paragraph reports one T cell receptor (beta chain). This sample was included in a study of cytomegalovirus exposure and HLA in healthy donors. This PCR relied on a set of 60 Vbeta primers and 13 Jbeta primers. Data came from immunoSEQ multiplex PCR; TCRdb stores just in-frame clones and leaves some out. This table holds approximately 100,000 clones, about 85% found once. Germline lookup yields CDR1 SEHNR and CDR2 FQNEAQ (reference sequence). V shed 6 bases and J 3 bases; nucleotides not matched to a gene: 6. The CDR3 runs to 14 residues. Sequencing was performed on PBMCs. The origin of this receptor is a man aged 35-49 years in good health and CMV-seropositive. This chain links TRBV7-9 with TRBJ2-7; TRBD1 matches at 9 bases. The CDR3 region is CASRPGQGDYEQYF. Here the CDR3 DNA reads TGTGCCAGCAGACCGGGACAGGGCGACTACGAGCAGTACTTC.